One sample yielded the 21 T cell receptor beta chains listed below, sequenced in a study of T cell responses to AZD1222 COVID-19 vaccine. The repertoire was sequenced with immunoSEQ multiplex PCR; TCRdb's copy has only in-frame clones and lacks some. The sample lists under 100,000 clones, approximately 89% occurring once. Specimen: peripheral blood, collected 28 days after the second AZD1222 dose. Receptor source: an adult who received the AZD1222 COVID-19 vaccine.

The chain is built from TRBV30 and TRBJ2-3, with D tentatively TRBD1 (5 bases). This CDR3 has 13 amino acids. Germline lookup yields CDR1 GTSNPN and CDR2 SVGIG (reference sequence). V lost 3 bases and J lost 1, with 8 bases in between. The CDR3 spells CAWRPRGTDTQYF. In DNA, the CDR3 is TGTGCCTGGAGGCCCAGGGGCACAGATACGCAGTATTTT.

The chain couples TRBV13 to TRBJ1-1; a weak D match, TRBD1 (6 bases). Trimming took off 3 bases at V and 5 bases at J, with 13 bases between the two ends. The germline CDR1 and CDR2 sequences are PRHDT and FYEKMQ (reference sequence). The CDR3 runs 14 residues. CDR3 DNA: TGTGCCAGCAGCTTCGGGGGCGCGAGGACTGAAGCTTTCTTT. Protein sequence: CASSFGGARTEAFF.

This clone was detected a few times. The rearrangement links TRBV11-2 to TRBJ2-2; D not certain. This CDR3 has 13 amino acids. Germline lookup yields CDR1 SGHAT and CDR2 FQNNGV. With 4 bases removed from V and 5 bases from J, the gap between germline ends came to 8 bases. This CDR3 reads CASSSQSTGELFF. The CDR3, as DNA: TGTGCCAGCAGCTCCCAGTCGACCGGGGAGCTGTTTTTT.

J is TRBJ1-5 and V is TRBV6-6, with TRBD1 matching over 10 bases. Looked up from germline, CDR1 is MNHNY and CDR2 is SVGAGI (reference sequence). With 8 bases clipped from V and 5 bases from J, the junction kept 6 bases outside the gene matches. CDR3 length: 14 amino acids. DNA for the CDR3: TGTGCCAGCTCATTTGGGACAGGGGATCAGCCCCAGCATTTT. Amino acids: CASSFGTGDQPQHF.

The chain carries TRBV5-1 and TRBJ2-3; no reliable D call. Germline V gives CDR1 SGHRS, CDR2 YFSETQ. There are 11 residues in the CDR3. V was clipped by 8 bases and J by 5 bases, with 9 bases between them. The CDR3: CASFAEDTQYF. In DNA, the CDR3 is TGCGCCAGTTTCGCGGAAGATACGCAGTATTTT.

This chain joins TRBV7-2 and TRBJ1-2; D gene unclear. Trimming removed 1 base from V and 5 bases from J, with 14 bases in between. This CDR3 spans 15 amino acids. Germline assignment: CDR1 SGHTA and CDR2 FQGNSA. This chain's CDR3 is CASSLGSRKDYGYTF. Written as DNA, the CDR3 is TGTGCCAGCAGCTTAGGATCACGGAAGGATTATGGCTACACCTTC.

CDR3 amino acids: CASSLGTQNQPQHF. The DNA for the CDR3 is TGTGCCAGCAGCCTCGGGACACAAAATCAGCCCCAGCATTTT. V is TRBV9 and J is TRBJ1-5; tentatively, D is TRBD1 (6 bases). The ends were cut back, 4 bases at V and 4 bases at J, with 12 bases in the middle. Germline V gene lookup returns CDR1 SGDLS and CDR2 YYNGEE. CDR3 length: 14 residues.

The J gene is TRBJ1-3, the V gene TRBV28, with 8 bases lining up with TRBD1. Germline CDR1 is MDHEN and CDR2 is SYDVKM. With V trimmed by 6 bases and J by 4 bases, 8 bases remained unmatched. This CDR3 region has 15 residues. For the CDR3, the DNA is TGTGCCAGCAGCCACCGACGACAGGGGGGAAACACCATATATTTT. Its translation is CASSHRRQGGNTIYF.

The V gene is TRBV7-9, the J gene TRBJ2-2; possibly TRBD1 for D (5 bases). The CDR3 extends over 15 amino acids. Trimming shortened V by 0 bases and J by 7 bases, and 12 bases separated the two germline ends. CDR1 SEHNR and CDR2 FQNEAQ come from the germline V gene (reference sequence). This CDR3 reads CASSLASDSGGELFF. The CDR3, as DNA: TGTGCCAGCAGCTTAGCTTCCGACAGTGGCGGGGAGCTGTTTTTT.

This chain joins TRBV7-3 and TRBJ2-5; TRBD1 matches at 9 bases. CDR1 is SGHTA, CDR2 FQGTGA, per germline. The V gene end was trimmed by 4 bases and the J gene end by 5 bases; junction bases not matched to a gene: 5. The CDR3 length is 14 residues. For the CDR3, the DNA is TGTGCCAGCAGCTGGGACAGGGCTCGGGAGACCCAGTACTTC. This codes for CASSWDRARETQYF. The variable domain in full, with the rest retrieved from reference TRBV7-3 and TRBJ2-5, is GAGVSQTPSNKVTEKGKYVELRCDPISGHTALYWYRQSLGQGPEFLIYFQGTGAADDSGLPNDRFFAVRPEGSVSTLKIQRTERGDSAVYLCASSWDRARETQYFGPGTRLLVL.

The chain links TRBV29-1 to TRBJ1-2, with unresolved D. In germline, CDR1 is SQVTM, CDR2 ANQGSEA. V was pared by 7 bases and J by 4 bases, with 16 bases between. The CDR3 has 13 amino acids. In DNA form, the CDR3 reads TGCAGCGGTGGCTCGACGGGATCCTATGGCTACACCTTC. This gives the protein CSGGSTGSYGYTF.

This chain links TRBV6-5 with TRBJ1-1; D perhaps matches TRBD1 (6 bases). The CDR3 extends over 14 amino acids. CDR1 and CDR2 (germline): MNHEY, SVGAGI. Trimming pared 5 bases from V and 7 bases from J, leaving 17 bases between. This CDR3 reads CASSPGGAGGEAFF. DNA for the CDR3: TGTGCCAGCAGTCCCGGGGGGGCGGGAGGTGAAGCTTTCTTT.

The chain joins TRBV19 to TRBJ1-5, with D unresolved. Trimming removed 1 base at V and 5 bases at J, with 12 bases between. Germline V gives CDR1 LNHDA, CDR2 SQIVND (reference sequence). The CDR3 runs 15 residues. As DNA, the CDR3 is TGTGCCAGTAGTATAGGAACGGTGCGCTATCAGCCCCAGCATTTT. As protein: CASSIGTVRYQPQHF.

CDR3 DNA sequence: TGTGCCAGCAGTCCCTGGACAGGCCCCTACGAGCAGTACTTC. It translates to CASSPWTGPYEQYF. The V and J genes are TRBV6-5 and TRBJ2-7; TRBD1 agrees at 7 bases. Germline assignment: CDR1 MNHEY and CDR2 SVGAGI. The CDR3 is 14 amino acids. Trimming at V came to 5 bases and at J to 2 bases, leaving 6 bases not matched to a gene.

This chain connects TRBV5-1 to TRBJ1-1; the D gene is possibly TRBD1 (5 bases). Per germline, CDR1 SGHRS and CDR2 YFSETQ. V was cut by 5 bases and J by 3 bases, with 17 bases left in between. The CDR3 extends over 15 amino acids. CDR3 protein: CASSTTTGGDTEAFF. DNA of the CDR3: TGCGCCAGCAGTACTACCACAGGAGGGGACACTGAAGCTTTCTTT.

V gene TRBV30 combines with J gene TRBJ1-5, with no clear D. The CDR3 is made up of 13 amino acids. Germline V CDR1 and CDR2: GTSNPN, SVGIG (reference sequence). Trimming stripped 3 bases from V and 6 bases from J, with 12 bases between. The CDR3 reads CAWRIGSGQPQHF. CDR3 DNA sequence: TGTGCCTGGAGGATCGGTTCGGGTCAGCCCCAGCATTTT.

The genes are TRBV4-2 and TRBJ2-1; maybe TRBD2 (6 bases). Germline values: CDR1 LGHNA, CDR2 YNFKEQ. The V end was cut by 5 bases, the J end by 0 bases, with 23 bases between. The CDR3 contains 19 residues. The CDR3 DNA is TGTGCCAGCAGCTTGGGCGGGACCCCCTCACGACCCTCCTACAATGAGCAGTTCTTC. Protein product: CASSLGGTPSRPSYNEQFF.

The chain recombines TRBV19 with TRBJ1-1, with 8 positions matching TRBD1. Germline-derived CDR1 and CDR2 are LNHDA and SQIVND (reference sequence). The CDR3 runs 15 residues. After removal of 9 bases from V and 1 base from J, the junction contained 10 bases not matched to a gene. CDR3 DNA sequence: TGTGCCAGCAAAACGACAGGGGCCCAGAACACTGAAGCTTTCTTT. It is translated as CASKTTGAQNTEAFF.

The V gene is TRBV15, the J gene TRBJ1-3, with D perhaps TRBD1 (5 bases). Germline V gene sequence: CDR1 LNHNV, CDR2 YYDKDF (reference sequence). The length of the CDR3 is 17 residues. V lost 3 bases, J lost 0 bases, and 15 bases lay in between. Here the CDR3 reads CATSRDAAGTSGNTIYF. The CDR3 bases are TGTGCCACCAGCAGGGATGCAGCCGGGACCTCTGGAAACACCATATATTTT.

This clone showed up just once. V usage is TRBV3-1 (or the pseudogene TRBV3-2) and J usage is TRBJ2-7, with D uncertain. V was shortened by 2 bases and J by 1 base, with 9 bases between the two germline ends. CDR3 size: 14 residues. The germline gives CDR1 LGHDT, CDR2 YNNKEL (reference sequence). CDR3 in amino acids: CASSQRGISYEQYF. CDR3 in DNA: TGTGCCAGCAGCCAACGCGGAATTTCCTACGAGCAGTACTTC.

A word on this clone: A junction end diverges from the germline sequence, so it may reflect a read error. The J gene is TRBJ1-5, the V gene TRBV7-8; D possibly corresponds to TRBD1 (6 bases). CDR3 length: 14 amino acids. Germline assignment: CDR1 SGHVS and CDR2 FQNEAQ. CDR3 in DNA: TGTGCCAGCAGATTAGACAGGCGGGGATCGCCCCAGCATTTT. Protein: CASRLDRRGSPQHF.